This TCR beta chain was observed in a study of PD-L1 blockade in urothelial cancer. This clone was detected once. V was clipped by 0 bases and J by 4 bases, with 17 bases between them. Germline CDR1 and CDR2: SGHRS and YFSETQ. The CDR3 has 16 amino acids. Indicated time point: pretreatment peripheral blood. Only in-frame clones appear in the TCRdb table, and some are missing; sequencing was by immunoSEQ multiplex PCR. This table holds tens of thousands of clones, roughly 79% found once. The sequencing here drew on PBMCs, taken around atezolizumab (anti-PD-L1) treatment. The receptor's source is a man between 65 and 85 years old with urothelial cancer. V usage is TRBV5-1 and J usage is TRBJ2-7, with a possible D match to TRBD2 (5 bases). CDR3 sequence reads: CASSLEPRGRPYEQYF. CDR3 bases: TGCGCCAGCAGCTTGGAGCCCCGCGGGCGACCATACGAGCAGTACTTC.